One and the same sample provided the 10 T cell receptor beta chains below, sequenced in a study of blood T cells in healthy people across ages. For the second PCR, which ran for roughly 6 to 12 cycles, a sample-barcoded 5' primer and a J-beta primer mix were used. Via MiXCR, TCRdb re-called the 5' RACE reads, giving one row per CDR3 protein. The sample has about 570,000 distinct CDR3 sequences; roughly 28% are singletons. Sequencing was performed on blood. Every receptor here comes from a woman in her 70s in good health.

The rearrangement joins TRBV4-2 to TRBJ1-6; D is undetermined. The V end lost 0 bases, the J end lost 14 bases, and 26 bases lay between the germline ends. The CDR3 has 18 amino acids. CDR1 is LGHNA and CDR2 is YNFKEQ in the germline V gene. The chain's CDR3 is CASSQELRPGGGILSLHF. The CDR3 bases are TGTGCCAGCAGCCAAGAACTAAGGCCGGGCGGAGGAATTTTGTCCCTCCACTTT.

The CDR3 here is CASTLRNTEAFF. In DNA, the CDR3 is TGTGCCAGCACCCTACGGAACACTGAAGCTTTCTTT. The chain recombines TRBV12-3 or TRBV12-4 with TRBJ1-1, with D unresolved. V dropped 7 bases and J dropped 1 base, with 7 bases sitting between them. This CDR3 has 12 residues.

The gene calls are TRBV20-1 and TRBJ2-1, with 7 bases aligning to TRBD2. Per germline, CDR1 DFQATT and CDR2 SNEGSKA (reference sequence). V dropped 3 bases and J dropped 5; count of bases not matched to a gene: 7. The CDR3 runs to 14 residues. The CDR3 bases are TGCAGTGCTAGGTTCGGGCTAGCGGACAATGAGCAGTTCTTC. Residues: CSARFGLADNEQFF.

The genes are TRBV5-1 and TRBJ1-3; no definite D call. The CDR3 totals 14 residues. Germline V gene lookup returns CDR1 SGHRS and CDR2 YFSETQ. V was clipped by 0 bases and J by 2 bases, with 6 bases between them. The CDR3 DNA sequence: TGCGCCAGCAGCTTGGGGGCCCCTGGAAACACCATATATTTT. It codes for CASSLGAPGNTIYF.

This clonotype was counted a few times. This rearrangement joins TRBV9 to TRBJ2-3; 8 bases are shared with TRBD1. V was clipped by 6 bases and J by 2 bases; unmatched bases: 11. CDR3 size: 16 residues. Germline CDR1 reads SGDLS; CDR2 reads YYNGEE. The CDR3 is CASNGQGARYTDTQYF. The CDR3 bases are TGTGCCAGCAATGGACAGGGAGCCAGATACACAGATACGCAGTATTTT. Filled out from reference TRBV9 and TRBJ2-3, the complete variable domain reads DSGVTQTPKHLITATGQRVTLRCSPRSGDLSVYWYQQSLDQGLQFLIQYYNGEERAKGNILERFSAQQFPDLHSELNLSSLELGDSALYFCASNGQGARYTDTQYFGPGTRLTVL.

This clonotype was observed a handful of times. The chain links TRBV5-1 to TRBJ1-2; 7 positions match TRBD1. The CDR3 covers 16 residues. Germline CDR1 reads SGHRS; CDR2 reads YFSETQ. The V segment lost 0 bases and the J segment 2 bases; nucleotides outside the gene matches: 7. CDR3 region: CASSLGQGGNNYGYTF. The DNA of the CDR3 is TGCGCCAGCAGCTTGGGACAGGGTGGTAACAACTATGGCTACACCTTC.

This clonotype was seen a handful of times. The CDR3: CASSQVTGVGYTF. DNA of the CDR3: TGCGCCAGCAGCCAGGTAACAGGGGTCGGCTACACCTTC. The chain links TRBV4-1 to TRBJ1-2, with TRBD1 matching 7 bases. With 3 bases clipped from V and 8 bases from J, the junction kept 6 bases outside the gene matches. Germline CDR1 MGHRA, CDR2 YSYEKL. The CDR3 has 13 amino acids.

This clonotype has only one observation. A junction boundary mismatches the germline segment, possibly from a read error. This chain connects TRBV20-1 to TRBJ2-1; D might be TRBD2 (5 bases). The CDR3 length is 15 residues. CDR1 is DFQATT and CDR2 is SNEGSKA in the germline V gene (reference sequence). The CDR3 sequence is CSARPRGSSYNGQFF. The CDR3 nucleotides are TGCAGTGCTCGCCCCCGGGGAAGCTCCTACAATGGGCAGTTCTTC.

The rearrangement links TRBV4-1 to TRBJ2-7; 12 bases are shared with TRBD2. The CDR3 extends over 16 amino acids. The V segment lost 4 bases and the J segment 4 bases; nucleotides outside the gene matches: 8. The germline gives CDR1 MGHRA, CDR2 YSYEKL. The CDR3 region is CASSLPTSGGPYEQYF. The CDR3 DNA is TGCGCCAGCAGCCTTCCCACTAGCGGGGGGCCTTACGAGCAGTACTTC.

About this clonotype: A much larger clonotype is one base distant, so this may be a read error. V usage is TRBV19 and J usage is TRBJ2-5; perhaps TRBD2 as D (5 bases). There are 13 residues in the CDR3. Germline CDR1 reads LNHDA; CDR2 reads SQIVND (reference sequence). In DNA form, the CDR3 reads TGTGCCACCACTAGGTCCCTCAGCGCGCCCCGGTCCTTC. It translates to CATTRSLSAPRSF.